This T cell receptor beta chain was identified in a study of T and B cells in COVID-19 patients. Study-level information: Peripheral blood came from COVID-19 patients with active infection or after recovery. The recovered cohort's median age was about 31 years, versus about 63 years in active infection. The study, taken as a whole, reports: Patients with COVID-19 reportedly showed strongly skewed T cell receptor beta variable and joining gene usage.

Germline CDR1 and CDR2: SGHDN and FVKESK. This CDR3 comprises 14 residues. V was pared by 1 base and J by 8 bases, with 12 bases between. This clonotype was recorded many times. Its antigen is not identified. Each TRB amplification used 250-500 ng of genomic DNA from blood. BIOMED2 TRB-A/B primer pools were used in multiplex TRB PCR. TCRdb re-derived calls from the multiplex PCR reads in MiXCR, one entry per CDR3 protein. The table shows about 8,400 distinct CDR3 sequences, with about 23% occurring only once. The chain has TRBV14 and TRBJ2-1; D is ambiguous. Source material: blood. This clonotype originated in a human donor who had recovered from COVID-19. Here the CDR3 reads CASSQAFDGDEQFF. CDR3 in DNA: TGTGCCAGCAGCCAAGCGTTCGACGGAGATGAGCAGTTCTTC.